The 20 T cell receptor beta chains below all came from one sample that was sequenced in a study of T-cell reconstitution after alpha-beta-depleted transplantation in children. The TCRbeta library incorporated unique molecular identifiers. One entry per CDR3 protein, called by TCRdb with MiXCR from the PCR reads. The sample includes around 800,000 distinct CDR3 sequences, about 16% seen only once; the top ten take around 5.3%. Sample: PBMCs, mostly from graft donor cells, taken 360 days after TCRalphabeta/CD19-depleted stem cell transplant. The receptors stem from a male patient aged 10-17 years who had a stem cell transplant for acute lymphoblastic leukemia, so the T cells may come from the graft donor.

This clonotype was seen only a few times. This rearrangement joins TRBV7-2 to TRBJ2-1; possible D gene TRBD1, 6 bases. V lost 5 bases and J lost 4, with 18 bases in between. CDR3 length: 16 residues. From germline, CDR1 is SGHTA and CDR2 FQGNSA. DNA of the CDR3: TGTGCCAGCAGCCCCTCAACAGGGCAGCGGTACAATGAGCAGTTCTTC. Translating gives CASSPSTGQRYNEQFF.

This clonotype has a handful of counts. V gene TRBV15 combines with J gene TRBJ2-7; TRBD2 matches 7 bases. CDR1 LNHNV and CDR2 YYDKDF come from the germline V gene (reference sequence). This CDR3 is built from 14 residues. Losses at the gene ends were 3 bases for V and 4 bases for J; bases not matched to a gene: 6. CDR3 loop: CATSSRLADYEQYF. CDR3 DNA: TGTGCCACCAGCAGCAGACTAGCTGATTACGAGCAGTACTTC.

This clonotype was observed at least ten times. The gene calls are TRBV4-1 and TRBJ2-7; TRBD2 agrees at 13 bases. The germline gives CDR1 MGHRA, CDR2 YSYEKL. CDR3 size: 17 residues. After removal of 3 bases from V and 0 bases from J, the junction contained 5 bases not matched to a gene. The CDR3 loop reads CASSHGLAGVLSYEQYF. The CDR3 DNA follows: TGCGCCAGCAGCCACGGACTAGCGGGAGTCCTCTCCTACGAGCAGTACTTC.

This rearrangement joins TRBV5-1 to TRBJ2-1; D is uncertain. This CDR3 is 13 amino acids long. Germline V CDR1 and CDR2: SGHRS, YFSETQ. V was shortened by 4 bases and J by 8 bases, with 13 bases between the two germline ends. The CDR3 DNA reads TGCGCCAGCAGCCAGAACAGAGTCCATGAGCAGTTCTTC. Residues: CASSQNRVHEQFF.

A few counts support this clonotype. V is TRBV11-3 and J is TRBJ2-5; a weak D match, TRBD1 (6 bases). The germline V gene encodes CDR1 SGHNT and CDR2 YENEEA. Trimming took off 5 bases at V and 4 bases at J, with 17 bases between the two ends. The CDR3 is 15 amino acids. The CDR3 reads CASSVVQGPPETQYF. CDR3 DNA sequence: TGTGCCAGCAGCGTCGTACAGGGCCCCCCAGAGACCCAGTACTTC.

This clonotype was seen only a few times. V gene TRBV9 combines with J gene TRBJ2-3; 8 nucleotides agree with TRBD2. The CDR3 is 16 amino acids. Germline V gene data show CDR1 as SGDLS and CDR2 as YYNGEE. V shed 3 bases and J 3 bases; nucleotides not matched to a gene: 9. The CDR3 loop reads CASSERAGVGTDTQYF. The CDR3 region has the DNA TGTGCCAGCAGCGAAAGAGCGGGAGTGGGGACAGATACGCAGTATTTT.

This clonotype was counted ten times or more. The rearrangement links TRBV20-1 to TRBJ2-1; D perhaps matches TRBD2 (5 bases). CDR3 size: 13 residues. Germline values: CDR1 DFQATT, CDR2 SNEGSKA (reference sequence). With 6 bases removed from V and 8 bases from J, the gap between germline ends came to 17 bases. The CDR3 protein is CSAEGLGLDEQFF. As DNA, the CDR3 is TGCAGTGCCGAGGGTCTGGGCTTGGATGAGCAGTTCTTC.

J is TRBJ2-1 and V is TRBV7-9; D may be TRBD1 or TRBD2 (5 bases each). CDR1 and CDR2 (germline): SEHNR, FQNEAQ (reference sequence). The CDR3 runs 15 residues. Trimming took off 5 bases at V and 2 bases at J, with 13 bases between the two ends. The CDR3 bases are TGTGCCAGCAGCCCCGTACCGGGACCCTACAATGAGCAGTTCTTC. Amino acids: CASSPVPGPYNEQFF. Filled out from reference TRBV7-9 and TRBJ2-1, the complete variable domain reads DTGVSQNPRHKITKRGQNVTFRCDPISEHNRLYWYRQTLGQGPEFLTYFQNEAQLEKSRLLSDRFSAERPKGSFSTLEIQRTEQGDSAMYLCASSPVPGPYNEQFFGPGTRLTVL.

This clonotype was counted a few times. The genes are TRBV19 and TRBJ1-3; 7 positions agree with TRBD1. CDR3 size: 14 residues. V dropped 6 bases and J dropped 4; count of bases not matched to a gene: 6. The germline CDR1 and CDR2 sequences are LNHDA and SQIVND (reference sequence). The CDR3 reads CASRITGAGNTIYF. CDR3 coding DNA: TGTGCCAGTAGGATAACAGGGGCCGGAAACACCATATATTTT.

The chain carries TRBV7-9 and TRBJ2-7; D gene unclear. The CDR3 totals 14 residues. CDR1 and CDR2 (germline): SEHNR, FQNEAQ (reference sequence). V was cut by 5 bases and J by 2 bases, with 13 bases left in between. The CDR3 nucleotides read TGTGCCAGCAGCAGTACTGCCCTTACCTACGAGCAGTACTTC. Residues: CASSSTALTYEQYF.

To note about this clonotype: The junction departs from the called germline gene at one end, perhaps through a read error. V gene TRBV5-1 combines with J gene TRBJ2-1; no clear D gene. The V gene's germline CDR1 is SGHRS and CDR2 YFSETQ. CDR3 length: 13 residues. The CDR3 is CASSLDGPNERFF. In DNA, the CDR3 is TGCGCCAGCAGCTTGGACGGGCCCAATGAGCGGTTCTTC.

The chain couples TRBV5-1 to TRBJ2-1, with D tentatively TRBD2 (5 bases). Germline V lookup: CDR1 SGHRS, CDR2 YFSETQ. Trimming took off 3 bases at V and 0 bases at J, with 16 bases between the two ends. The CDR3 has 17 amino acids. CDR3 sequence: CASSSPYGGSSYNEQFF. As DNA, the CDR3 is TGCGCCAGCAGCTCCCCTTATGGAGGAAGCTCCTACAATGAGCAGTTCTTC.

This clonotype appeared many times. This rearrangement joins TRBV20-1 to TRBJ2-1, with 8 nucleotides matching TRBD2. This CDR3 contains 17 residues. V shed 3 bases and J 6 bases; nucleotides not matched to a gene: 16. From germline, CDR1 is DFQATT and CDR2 SNEGSKA (reference sequence). CDR3 coding DNA: TGCAGTGCTAGTCTCCTCACGGGACTAGTCTTAGTCAATGAGCAGTTCTTC. Translating it yields CSASLLTGLVLVNEQFF.

The rearrangement links TRBV15 to TRBJ1-1; no reliable D call. CDR3 length equals 15 residues. Germline V lookup: CDR1 LNHNV, CDR2 YYDKDF (reference sequence). V was trimmed by 0 bases and J by 0 bases, leaving 8 bases between them. CDR3 coding DNA: TGTGCCACCAGCAGAGATCGCGTACTGAACACTGAAGCTTTCTTT. This encodes CATSRDRVLNTEAFF.

This clonotype was recorded a few times. J is TRBJ2-7 and V is TRBV20-1, with 11 bases aligning to TRBD2. V lost 1 base and J lost 7; bases outside the gene matches: 6. Germline CDR1 and CDR2: DFQATT and SNEGSKA (reference sequence). The CDR3 has 14 residues. CDR3 sequence: CSARGTLAGEEQYF. The DNA of the CDR3 is TGCAGTGCTAGAGGCACACTAGCGGGAGAGGAGCAGTACTTC.

This clonotype was recorded at least ten times. This rearrangement joins TRBV4-1 to TRBJ2-3; D gene uncertain. Germline V gene sequence: CDR1 MGHRA, CDR2 YSYEKL. Between the trimmed V and J ends, which lost 4 bases and 5 bases, there was a span of 13 bases. This CDR3 has 14 amino acids. CDR3 in DNA: TGCGCCAGCAGCCCTGAGACGGGTGGAGATACGCAGTATTTT. This codes for CASSPETGGDTQYF.

The chain uses TRBV4-1 and TRBJ2-2; no reliable D call. The CDR3 length is 12 residues. Deletions cut 0 bases from V and 14 bases from J, with 10 bases between. The germline V gene has CDR1 MGHRA and CDR2 YSYEKL. CDR3 sequence reads: CASSQDPSILFF. CDR3 sequence (DNA): TGCGCCAGCAGCCAAGATCCCTCCATCCTGTTTTTT.

The chain recombines TRBV20-1 with TRBJ2-7, with TRBD2 matching 10 bases. The CDR3 covers 18 residues. Unmatched junction bases numbered 16, after V lost 1 base and J lost 4 bases. Germline V gene lookup returns CDR1 DFQATT and CDR2 SNEGSKA (reference sequence). The CDR3 is CSARVSGRESSAVYEQYF. CDR3 in DNA: TGCAGTGCTAGAGTAAGCGGGAGGGAGTCGTCTGCCGTTTACGAGCAGTACTTC.

This rearrangement joins TRBV7-8 to TRBJ1-5, with D maybe TRBD1 (5 bases). CDR1 and CDR2 from the germline V gene are SGHVS and FQNEAQ. The CDR3 has 15 residues. Between the trimmed V and J ends, which lost 0 bases and 4 bases, there was a span of 10 bases. In DNA, the CDR3 is TGTGCCAGCAGCTTAGCGTGGCAGGGTAATCAGCCCCAGCATTTT. Protein product: CASSLAWQGNQPQHF.

Ten or more counts support this clonotype. This chain connects TRBV12-3 or TRBV12-4 to TRBJ2-1; D is perhaps TRBD2 (6 bases). Trimming pared 4 bases from V and 2 bases from J, leaving 18 bases between. This CDR3 is 17 amino acids long. CDR3 sequence: CASSSSKGRTTYNEQFF. The CDR3 DNA is TGTGCCAGCAGTTCTTCCAAGGGGAGGACTACCTACAATGAGCAGTTCTTC.